These 9 T cell receptor beta chains originate from one sample sequenced in a study of blood T cell repertoires in COVID-19. The protocol was immunoSEQ multiplex PCR, while the TCRdb copy is restricted to in-frame clones and leaves out a portion. The sample yields about 50,000 clones, roughly nine tenths seen once. Source material: peripheral blood. The receptors here all came from a man of 80 years or more with active or convalescent COVID-19.

CDR3 sequence: CARSLGEPGQFF. The CDR3 DNA follows: TGTGCCAGAAGCTTGGGAGAGCCCGGGCAGTTCTTC. V and J are TRBV5-3 and TRBJ2-1; no reliable D call. TRBV5-3 is an ORF; its function is uncertain. Trimming pared 0 bases from V and 12 bases from J, leaving 10 bases between. CDR3 length: 12 amino acids.

The chain is built from TRBV7-2 and TRBJ2-7; 8 bases agree with TRBD1. The CDR3 sequence is 17 residues long. The V gene end was trimmed by 5 bases and the J gene end by 0 bases; junction bases not matched to a gene: 12. The V gene's germline CDR1 is SGHTA and CDR2 FQGNSA. CDR3 loop: CASSGRYATGVSYEQYF. In nucleotides, the CDR3 is TGTGCCAGCAGCGGGCGTTATGCGACAGGGGTCTCCTACGAGCAGTACTTC.

This rearrangement joins TRBV29-1 to TRBJ2-3; TRBD2 agrees at 7 bases. CDR3 length: 14 amino acids. Looked up from germline, CDR1 is SQVTM and CDR2 is ANQGSEA. J was trimmed by 3 bases and V by 7 bases; bases with no gene match: 10. CDR3 loop: CSAERRAGTDTQYF. The DNA for the CDR3 is TGCAGCGCCGAGAGAAGAGCGGGAACAGATACGCAGTATTTT.

The chain joins TRBV5-1 to TRBJ2-7, with 10 nucleotides matching TRBD1. After removal of 1 base from V and 5 bases from J, the junction contained 9 bases not matched to a gene. Germline lookup yields CDR1 SGHRS and CDR2 YFSETQ. This CDR3 is built from 16 residues. Here the CDR3 reads CASSLFFGTGDDEQYF. CDR3 DNA sequence: TGCGCCAGCAGCTTGTTTTTCGGGACAGGGGACGACGAGCAGTACTTC.

This chain uses TRBV9 with TRBJ2-3, with 10 bases that match TRBD1. Germline V gene lookup returns CDR1 SGDLS and CDR2 YYNGEE. The CDR3 contains 16 residues. J gave up 2 bases and V 4 bases, and 7 bases lay outside the gene matches. CDR3 protein: CASSSDRGRFTDTQYF. The CDR3 DNA is TGTGCCAGCAGCTCCGACAGGGGGCGTTTCACAGATACGCAGTATTTT.

The chain recombines TRBV4-2 with TRBJ2-7; 7 nucleotides align to TRBD2. The CDR3 is 16 residues long. Germline CDR1 and CDR2: LGHNA and YNFKEQ. V shed 0 bases, J shed 9 bases, and the junction held 14 bases outside the gene matches. CDR3 nucleotide sequence: TGTGCCAGCAGCCAAGATTACGGACTAGGGACCGTTCGGCAGTACTTC. This gives the protein CASSQDYGLGTVRQYF.

The chain recombines TRBV30 with TRBJ1-2; D perhaps matches TRBD1 (6 bases). Germline values: CDR1 GTSNPN, CDR2 SVGIG (reference sequence). Trimming stripped 4 bases from V and 6 bases from J, with 12 bases between. The CDR3 is 12 amino acids. This CDR3 is CAWTQTGNGYTF. CDR3 DNA sequence: TGTGCCTGGACCCAAACAGGGAATGGCTACACCTTC. Full variable domain (rest looked up from reference TRBV30 and TRBJ1-2): SQTIHQWPATLVQPVGSPLSLECTVEGTSNPNLYWYRQAAGRGLQLLFYSVGIGQISSEVPQNLSASRPQDRQFILSSKKLLLSDSGFYLCAWTQTGNGYTFGSGTRLTVV.

CDR3 coding DNA: TGTGCCAGCAGCAAAACAGGGGGCGCTAACTATGGCTACACCTTC. It encodes CASSKTGGANYGYTF. The rearrangement uses TRBV7-2 and TRBJ1-2; TRBD1 matches at 9 bases. Germline CDR1 and CDR2: SGHTA and FQGNSA. CDR3 length equals 15 residues. The ends lost 5 bases at V and 0 bases at J; junction bases unmatched: 4.

The chain has TRBV28 and TRBJ1-2, with 11 bases fitting TRBD1. V lost 1 base, J lost 8 bases, and 15 bases stayed unmatched. CDR3 length: 18 amino acids. Per the germline V gene, CDR1 is MDHEN and CDR2 is SYDVKM. The CDR3 sequence is CASSLYTSGQGVFGGYTF. In nucleotides, the CDR3 is TGTGCCAGCAGTTTATATACTTCGGGACAGGGGGTGTTTGGGGGCTACACCTTC.